This entry lists 31 T cell receptor beta chains sequenced from one sample in a study of CD8+ T cells in alopecia areata. Extraction of RNA preceded its reverse transcription into cDNA, which served as the sequencing template. Profiling relied on immunoSEQ multiplex PCR, and the TCRdb table lists in-frame clones only, not all of them. The profile covers about 180,000 clones, with about 63% appearing a single time and about 1.5% taken by the ten largest. This material consisted of CD4+ T cells sorted from blood, taken at week 0. These receptors all come from a human donor with alopecia areata.

V and J are TRBV4-2 and TRBJ2-3; D tentatively fits TRBD1 or TRBD2 (6 bases each). Germline V gene data show CDR1 as LGHNA and CDR2 as YNFKEQ. The germline V and J ends were trimmed by 1 base and 3 bases, with 11 bases remaining between them. CDR3 length: 15 amino acids. CDR3 protein: CASSQAAGTTDTQYF. In DNA form, the CDR3 reads TGTGCCAGCAGCCAAGCTGCGGGGACAACAGATACGCAGTATTTT.

This clone showed up just a few times. This sequence joins TRBV7-8 and TRBJ2-2; D unclear. Germline CDR1 reads SGHVS; CDR2 reads FQNEAQ. This CDR3 has 14 residues. V was cut by 1 base and J by 4 bases, with 7 bases left in between. DNA for the CDR3: TGTGCCAGCAGCTTAGTTGGTACCACCGGGGAGCTGTTTTTT. Translated, it gives CASSLVGTTGELFF.

This clone has a single count. The V and J genes are TRBV10-3 and TRBJ2-7; 7 nucleotides match TRBD1. This CDR3 has 12 amino acids. CDR1 is ENHRY and CDR2 is SYGVKD in the germline V gene. V shed 6 bases, J shed 5 bases, and the junction held 4 bases outside the gene matches. The CDR3 loop is CAIRGQSHEQYF. For the CDR3, the DNA is TGTGCCATCAGGGGACAGTCCCACGAGCAGTACTTC.

This clone was picked up a small number of times. This chain connects TRBV25-1 to TRBJ1-6, with unresolved D. CDR1 MGHDK and CDR2 SYGVNS come from the germline V gene. The CDR3 contains 14 residues. Trimming left V 5 bases short and J 8 bases short, with 13 bases between. The CDR3 DNA reads TGTGCCAGCAGTCAAACTGGGAGGCATTCACCCCTCCACTTT. This sequence encodes CASSQTGRHSPLHF.

CDR3 nucleotide sequence: TGCAGCGCCTGGTATGGGGGCTCATACAATGAGCAGTTCTTC. Translating gives CSAWYGGSYNEQFF. The J gene is TRBJ2-1, the V gene TRBV29-1; tentative D call: TRBD1 (6 bases). This CDR3 has 14 amino acids. Germline V gene lookup returns CDR1 SQVTM and CDR2 ANQGSEA. The V end was cut by 7 bases, the J end by 4 bases, with 17 bases between.

The chain joins TRBV29-1 to TRBJ1-1, with 10 bases matching TRBD1. Trimming took 5 bases from V and 5 from J; bases not matched to a gene: 8. The CDR3 totals 14 residues. The germline V gene has CDR1 SQVTM and CDR2 ANQGSEA. CDR3 in amino acids: CSVTPGTGVTEAFF. As DNA, the CDR3 is TGCAGCGTTACGCCGGGGACAGGGGTAACTGAAGCTTTCTTT.

Written as DNA, the CDR3 is TGTGCCACCAGCAGCGCCCGAGACAGCCATAGCAATCAGCCCCAGCATTTT. It encodes CATSSARDSHSNQPQHF. This chain uses TRBV15 with TRBJ1-5, with D tentatively TRBD1 (5 bases). Looked up from germline, CDR1 is LNHNV and CDR2 is YYDKDF (reference sequence). V was pared by 3 bases and J by 0 bases, with 15 bases between. This CDR3 has 17 amino acids.

This chain links TRBV29-1 with TRBJ2-1; weak D call: TRBD1 (6 bases). Germline-derived CDR1 and CDR2 are SQVTM and ANQGSEA. The V end was cut by 6 bases, the J end by 2 bases, with 11 bases between. This CDR3 has 13 residues. CDR3 in DNA: TGCAGCGTCGTACGGACAGCCTACAATGAGCAGTTCTTC. It codes for CSVVRTAYNEQFF.

The V call is TRBV5-1, the J call TRBJ2-1; 9 bases agree with TRBD2. The germline gives CDR1 SGHRS, CDR2 YFSETQ. The V and J ends lost 0 bases and 0 bases, in that order; junction bases with no gene match: 1. The CDR3 totals 16 residues. CDR3 DNA sequence: TGCGCCAGCAGCTTGGTTAGCGGGAGCTCCTACAATGAGCAGTTCTTC. Translated, it gives CASSLVSGSSYNEQFF.

The V call is TRBV28, the J call TRBJ2-2; D not resolved. The CDR3 extends over 13 amino acids. CDR1 is MDHEN, CDR2 SYDVKM, per germline. V lost 7 bases and J lost 2, with 8 bases in between. The CDR3 reads CASTGSNTGELFF. Here the CDR3 DNA reads TGTGCCAGCACGGGCAGCAACACCGGGGAGCTGTTTTTT.

J is TRBJ2-2 and V is TRBV30, with 7 bases fitting TRBD1. With 0 bases clipped from V and 4 bases from J, the junction kept 5 bases outside the gene matches. This CDR3 is built from 15 residues. Per the germline V gene, CDR1 is GTSNPN and CDR2 is SVGIG (reference sequence). The CDR3 sequence: CAWSVMTGSTGELFF. DNA of the CDR3: TGTGCCTGGAGTGTCATGACAGGGAGCACCGGGGAGCTGTTTTTT.

The CDR3 here is CATESPLHF. The CDR3 nucleotides read TGTGCCACTGAGTCACCCCTCCACTTT. The rearrangement uses TRBV6-1 and TRBJ1-6; D gene unclear. This CDR3 has 9 residues. Trimming removed 10 bases from V and 10 bases from J, with 5 bases in between. The germline V gene encodes CDR1 MNHNS and CDR2 SASEGT.

The CDR3 DNA reads as TGCAGCGTTGGCGGACTACAAGAGACCCAGTACTTC. This codes for CSVGGLQETQYF. J is TRBJ2-5 and V is TRBV29-1; D may be TRBD2 (6 bases). V lost 4 bases to trimming and J lost 2 bases, with 8 bases between them. This CDR3 has 12 amino acids. Germline loops: CDR1 SQVTM, CDR2 ANQGSEA.

The rearrangement uses TRBV9 and TRBJ2-1; D is ambiguous. Trimming cost V 0 bases and J 3 bases, with 1 base left between them. The V gene's germline CDR1 is SGDLS and CDR2 YYNGEE. The CDR3 consists of 12 residues. CDR3 sequence (DNA): TGTGCCAGCAGCGTAGACTACAATGAGCAGTTCTTC. Its protein is CASSVDYNEQFF. Supplemented by reference TRBV9 and TRBJ2-1, the full variable domain reads DSGVTQTPKHLITATGQRVTLRCSPRSGDLSVYWYQQSLDQGLQFLIQYYNGEERAKGNILERFSAQQFPDLHSELNLSSLELGDSALYFCASSVDYNEQFFGPGTRLTVL.

The genes are TRBV29-1 and TRBJ2-1; 9 bases match TRBD2. There are 13 residues in the CDR3. Trimming cost V 4 bases and J 5 bases; bases outside gene matches: 3. Germline CDR1 reads SQVTM; CDR2 reads ANQGSEA. CDR3 nucleotide sequence: TGCAGCGTTGGGCGGGGGGGTCACAATGAGCAGTTCTTC. It translates to CSVGRGGHNEQFF.

This clone was recorded a few times. The chain carries TRBV28 and TRBJ1-5; no clear D. The CDR3 is 14 amino acids. V lost 7 bases, J lost 4 bases, and 14 bases lay in between. Germline values: CDR1 MDHEN, CDR2 SYDVKM. The CDR3 nucleotides read TGTGCCAGCAACCCAAGGCAGCTTAATCAGCCCCAGCATTTT. Translating gives CASNPRQLNQPQHF.

There are a few counts of this clone. The rearrangement joins TRBV29-1 to TRBJ1-2; 7 positions agree with TRBD1. CDR3 length equals 13 residues. Trimming at V came to 7 bases and at J to 4 bases, leaving 9 bases not matched to a gene. CDR1 SQVTM and CDR2 ANQGSEA come from the germline V gene. CDR3 bases: TGCAGCGCCCGAGAGGGGGCTACCTATGGCTACACCTTC. It is translated as CSAREGATYGYTF.

This clone was observed a few times. The chain has TRBV21-1 and TRBJ2-2; the tabulated D call, TRBD1, remains unverified against the DNA. TRBV21-1 is marked as a pseudogene. The length of the CDR3 is 16 residues. Here the CDR3 DNA reads TGTGCCAGCAGCGGTCGACAGGGGATGGTGGCCGGGGAGCTGTTTTTT. It specifies CASSGRQGMVAGELFF.

The rearrangement uses TRBV29-1 and TRBJ2-5, with no clear D. Trimming shortened V by 3 bases and J by 4 bases, and 9 bases separated the two germline ends. Germline loops: CDR1 SQVTM, CDR2 ANQGSEA. The CDR3 consists of 12 residues. CDR3 residues: CSVDVIGETQYF. The DNA of the CDR3 is TGCAGCGTTGACGTGATAGGAGAGACCCAGTACTTC.

The chain links TRBV7-2 to TRBJ1-2; D unresolved. CDR3 size: 11 residues. The germline gives CDR1 SGHTA, CDR2 FQGNSA. V was trimmed by 3 bases and J by 3 bases, leaving 2 bases between them. The CDR3 DNA sequence: TGTGCCAGCAGCTTTTACTATGGCTACACCTTC. It yields the protein CASSFYYGYTF.

V gene TRBV30 combines with J gene TRBJ2-3; D is perhaps TRBD1 or TRBD2 (5 bases each). The CDR3 runs to 13 residues. Deletions cut 4 bases from V and 3 bases from J, with 11 bases between. CDR1 is GTSNPN, CDR2 SVGIG, per germline (reference sequence). Written as DNA, the CDR3 is TGTGCCTGGAATGGGGGAAGGACAGATACGCAGTATTTT. Translation gives CAWNGGRTDTQYF.

This clone appeared a few times. This chain joins TRBV30 and TRBJ1-2; D possibly corresponds to TRBD1 (6 bases). V was clipped by 5 bases and J by 7 bases, with 14 bases between them. This CDR3 contains 12 residues. Germline CDR1 reads GTSNPN; CDR2 reads SVGIG (reference sequence). Here the CDR3 DNA reads TGTGCCTGGGGGACACCCCCAAGTGGCTACACCTTC. It yields the protein CAWGTPPSGYTF.

This chain uses TRBV27 with TRBJ1-2; 8 positions match TRBD1. In germline, CDR1 is MNHEY, CDR2 SMNVEV (reference sequence). This CDR3 is built from 14 residues. Losses at the gene ends were 5 bases for V and 4 bases for J; bases not matched to a gene: 6. The CDR3 DNA reads as TGTGCCAGCAGTCCCAGGGGGCTTGGCTATGGCTACACCTTC. Amino acids: CASSPRGLGYGYTF.

The chain links TRBV5-5 to TRBJ1-1; no firm D call. Germline V lookup: CDR1 SGHKS, CDR2 YYEKEE (reference sequence). The CDR3 loop spans 14 amino acids. Trimming took 2 bases from V and 0 from J, leaving 8 bases between them. As DNA, the CDR3 is TGTGCCAGCAGCTTACAGCTGATGAACACTGAAGCTTTCTTT. Protein sequence: CASSLQLMNTEAFF.

In DNA form, the CDR3 reads TGTGCCAGCAGCGTTCTGGTAAAAGGCGGGGAGCTGTTTTTT. Its protein is CASSVLVKGGELFF. The chain recombines TRBV9 with TRBJ2-2, with D uncertain. From germline, CDR1 is SGDLS and CDR2 YYNGEE. This CDR3 has 14 residues. V lost 2 bases and J 7 bases, leaving 12 bases between the germline ends.

This clone has only a few counts. This chain joins TRBV15 and TRBJ2-1; D is unresolved. CDR1 LNHNV and CDR2 YYDKDF come from the germline V gene (reference sequence). This CDR3 is 15 amino acids long. The germline V and J ends were trimmed by 1 base and 0 bases, with 7 bases remaining between them. The CDR3 protein is CATSRAGFSYNEQFF. The CDR3 DNA reads as TGTGCCACCAGCAGAGCCGGCTTCTCCTACAATGAGCAGTTCTTC. Full variable domain (rest looked up from reference TRBV15 and TRBJ2-1): DAMVIQNPRYQVTQFGKPVTLSCSQTLNHNVMYWYQQKSSQAPKLLFHYYDKDFNNEADTPDNFQSRRPNTSFCFLDIRSPGLGDTAMYLCATSRAGFSYNEQFFGPGTRLTVL.

The CDR3 region has the DNA TGCAGCGTTGTTCTCATTAGCACAGATACGCAGTATTTT. Protein product: CSVVLISTDTQYF. J is TRBJ2-3 and V is TRBV29-1; D gene ambiguous. With 4 bases removed from V and 0 bases from J, the gap between germline ends came to 8 bases. CDR1 is SQVTM, CDR2 ANQGSEA, per germline. This CDR3 is built from 13 residues.

J is TRBJ2-7 and V is TRBV20-1; 8 positions agree with TRBD2. Looked up from germline, CDR1 is DFQATT and CDR2 is SNEGSKA (reference sequence). The CDR3 is made up of 11 amino acids. V shed 6 bases and J 7 bases; nucleotides not matched to a gene: 5. The DNA of the CDR3 is TGCAGTGCCCAGGCGGGGGGAGAGCAGTACTTC. It codes for CSAQAGGEQYF.

V is TRBV4-1 and J is TRBJ2-7, with D possibly TRBD2 on 6 matching bases. Looked up from germline, CDR1 is MGHRA and CDR2 is YSYEKL. This CDR3 has 15 residues. Between the trimmed V and J ends, which lost 4 bases and 1 base, there was a span of 14 bases. The CDR3 bases are TGCGCCAGCAGCCCGGGGGTAGCGCCATCCTACGAGCAGTACTTC. This sequence encodes CASSPGVAPSYEQYF.

The chain recombines TRBV9 with TRBJ2-7, with unresolved D. Germline loops: CDR1 SGDLS, CDR2 YYNGEE. This CDR3 has 13 residues. The V and J ends lost 3 bases and 6 bases respectively, with 13 bases between them. CDR3 DNA: TGTGCCAGCAGCGCTAGTTCACCTGGCGAGCAGTACTTC. Amino acid sequence: CASSASSPGEQYF. Full variable domain (remainder filled in from reference TRBV9 and TRBJ2-7): DSGVTQTPKHLITATGQRVTLRCSPRSGDLSVYWYQQSLDQGLQFLIQYYNGEERAKGNILERFSAQQFPDLHSELNLSSLELGDSALYFCASSASSPGEQYFGPGTRLTVT.

This clone occurred a few times. The chain recombines TRBV7-9 with TRBJ1-2; maybe TRBD1 (6 bases). Trimming left V 1 base short and J 8 bases short, with 8 bases between. This CDR3 has 12 residues. Germline V lookup: CDR1 SEHNR, CDR2 FQNEAQ (reference sequence). CDR3: CASSLEGGGYTF. In DNA, the CDR3 is TGTGCCAGCAGCTTAGAAGGGGGAGGCTACACCTTC.